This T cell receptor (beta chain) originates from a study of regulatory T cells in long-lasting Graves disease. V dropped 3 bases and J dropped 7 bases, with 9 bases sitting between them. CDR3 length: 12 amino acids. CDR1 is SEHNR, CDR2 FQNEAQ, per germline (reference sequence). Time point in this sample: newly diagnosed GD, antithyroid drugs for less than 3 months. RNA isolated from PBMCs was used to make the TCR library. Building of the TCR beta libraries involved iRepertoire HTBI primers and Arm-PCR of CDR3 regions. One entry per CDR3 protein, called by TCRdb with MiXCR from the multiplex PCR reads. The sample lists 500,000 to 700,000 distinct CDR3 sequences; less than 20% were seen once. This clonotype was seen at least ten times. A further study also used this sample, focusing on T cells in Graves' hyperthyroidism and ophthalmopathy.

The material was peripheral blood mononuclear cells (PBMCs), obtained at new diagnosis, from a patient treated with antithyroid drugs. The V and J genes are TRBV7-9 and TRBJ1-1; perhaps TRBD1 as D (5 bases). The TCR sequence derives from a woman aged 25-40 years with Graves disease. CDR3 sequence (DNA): TGTGCCAGCAGCTTGGGGGTCGATGAAGCTTTCTTT. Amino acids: CASSLGVDEAFF.